Listed below are T cell receptor beta chains from one sample, sequenced in a study of radiotherapy plus CTLA-4 blockade in lung cancer. Sequencing was performed with immunoSEQ multiplex PCR; in TCRdb, only in-frame clones are kept and a portion is missing. Of about 50,000 clones listed, about 85% were seen once; the top ten hold around 30%. The source material was peripheral blood, sampled from a patient treated with radiotherapy plus ipilimumab. These receptor sequences come from a human donor with non-small cell lung cancer whose response to radiotherapy plus ipilimumab could not be evaluated. Both conserved end residues are trimmed from each CDR3. A D gene is named only where the DNA matches it firmly. Expanded clones are given a class, and other clones once, few, many or no size at all.

abundance,d_gene,v_gene,CDR3aa
.,.,TRBV18,ASSPPAATNEKLF
.,.,TRBV7-3,ASSLDGSRKNIQY
.,TRBD1,TRBV7-2,ASSPRAGTDSYEQY
.,TRBD1,TRBV28,ASNNRQGFYEQY
few,.,TRBV6-1,ASSLLSGDYGYT
.,.,TRBV28,ASSFREQY
medium-sized,TRBD1,TRBV28,ASRLDRGQGGYT
.,.,TRBV15,ATSKYRTTDTQY
.,TRBD2,TRBV7-2,ASSPNLAGGRF
.,.,TRBV29-1,SVVIGGETQY
.,.,TRBV7-2,ASSLSNRVYQETQY
once,TRBD1,TRBV4-1,ASSQDRDRGLQEQY
.,TRBD1,TRBV18,ASSPETGDFEAF
.,TRBD1,TRBV19,ASSIDRGTTEAF
once,.,TRBV16,ASSQGENQPQH
.,TRBD1,TRBV2,ASREGQGVSYGYT
.,.,TRBV15,ATTPGGEFYGYT
once,.,TRBV15,ATSSLETAPFGEKLF
.,TRBD1,TRBV6-6,ASTSRQGFEQY
.,.,TRBV27,ASSPGRINTEAF
few,.,TRBV28,ASRRGGRNGSNQPQH
.,.,TRBV5-1,ASSLSGTDTQY
.,TRBD2,TRBV6-6,ASSLAGGPYEQY